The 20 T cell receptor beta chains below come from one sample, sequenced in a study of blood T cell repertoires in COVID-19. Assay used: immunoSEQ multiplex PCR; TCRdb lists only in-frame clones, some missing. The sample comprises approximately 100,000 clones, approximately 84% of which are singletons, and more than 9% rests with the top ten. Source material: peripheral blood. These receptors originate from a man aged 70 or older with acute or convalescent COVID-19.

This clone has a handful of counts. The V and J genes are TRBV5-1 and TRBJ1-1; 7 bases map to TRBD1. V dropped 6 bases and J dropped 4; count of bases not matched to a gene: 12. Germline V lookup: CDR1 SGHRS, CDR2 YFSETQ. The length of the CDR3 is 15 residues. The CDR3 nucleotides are TGCGCCAGCACCCATCGGAGGGGGCACACCACTGAAGCTTTCTTT. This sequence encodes CASTHRRGHTTEAFF.

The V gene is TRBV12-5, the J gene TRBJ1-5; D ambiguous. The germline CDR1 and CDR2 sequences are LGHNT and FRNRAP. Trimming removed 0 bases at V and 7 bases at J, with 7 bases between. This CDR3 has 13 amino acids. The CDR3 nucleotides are TGTGCTAGTGGTTTGGTAGCGGAACAGCCCCAGCATTTT. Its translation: CASGLVAEQPQHF.

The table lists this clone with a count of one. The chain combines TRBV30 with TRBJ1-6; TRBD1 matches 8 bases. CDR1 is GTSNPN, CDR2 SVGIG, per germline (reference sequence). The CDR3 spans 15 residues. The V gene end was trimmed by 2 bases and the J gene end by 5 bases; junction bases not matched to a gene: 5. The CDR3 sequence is CAWSKWGQDNSPLHF. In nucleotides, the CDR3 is TGTGCCTGGAGTAAATGGGGACAGGATAATTCACCCCTCCACTTT. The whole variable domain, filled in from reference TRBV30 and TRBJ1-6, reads SQTIHQWPATLVQPVGSPLSLECTVEGTSNPNLYWYRQAAGRGLQLLFYSVGIGQISSEVPQNLSASRPQDRQFILSSKKLLLSDSGFYLCAWSKWGQDNSPLHFGNGTRLTVT.

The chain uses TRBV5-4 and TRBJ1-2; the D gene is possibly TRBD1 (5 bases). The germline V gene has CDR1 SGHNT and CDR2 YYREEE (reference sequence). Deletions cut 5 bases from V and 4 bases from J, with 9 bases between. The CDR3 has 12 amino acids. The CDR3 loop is CASSPDSYGYTF. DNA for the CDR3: TGTGCCAGCAGTCCCGACAGCTATGGCTACACCTTC.

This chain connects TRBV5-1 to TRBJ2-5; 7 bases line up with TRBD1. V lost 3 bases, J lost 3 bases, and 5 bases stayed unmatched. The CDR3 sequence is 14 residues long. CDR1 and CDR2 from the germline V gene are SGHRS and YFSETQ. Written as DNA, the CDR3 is TGCGCCAGCAGCTCCTCCGGGACAGAAGAGACCCAGTACTTC. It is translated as CASSSSGTEETQYF.

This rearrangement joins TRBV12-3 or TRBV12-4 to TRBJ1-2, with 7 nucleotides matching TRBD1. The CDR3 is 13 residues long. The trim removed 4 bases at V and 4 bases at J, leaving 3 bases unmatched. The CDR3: CASSSGTAYGYTF. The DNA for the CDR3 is TGTGCCAGCAGTTCCGGGACAGCCTATGGCTACACCTTC.

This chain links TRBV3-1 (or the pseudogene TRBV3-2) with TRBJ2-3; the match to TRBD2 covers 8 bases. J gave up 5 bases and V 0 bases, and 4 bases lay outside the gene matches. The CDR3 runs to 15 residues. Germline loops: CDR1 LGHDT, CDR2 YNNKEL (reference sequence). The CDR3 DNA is TGTGCCAGCAGCCAAGAATCAAGCGGGAGAGATACGCAGTATTTT. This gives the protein CASSQESSGRDTQYF.

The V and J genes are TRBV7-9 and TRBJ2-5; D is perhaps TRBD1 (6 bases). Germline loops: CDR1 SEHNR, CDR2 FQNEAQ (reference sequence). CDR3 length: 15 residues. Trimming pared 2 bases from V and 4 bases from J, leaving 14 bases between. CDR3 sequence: CASSLYQGSRETQYF. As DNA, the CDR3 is TGTGCCAGCAGCTTATATCAGGGGTCCAGAGAGACCCAGTACTTC.

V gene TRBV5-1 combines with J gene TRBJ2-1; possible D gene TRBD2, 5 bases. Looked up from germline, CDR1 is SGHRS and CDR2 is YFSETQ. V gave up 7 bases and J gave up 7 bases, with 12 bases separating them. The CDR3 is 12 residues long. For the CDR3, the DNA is TGCGCCAGCGGAGTCGAGGGTAATGAGCAGTTCTTC. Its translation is CASGVEGNEQFF.

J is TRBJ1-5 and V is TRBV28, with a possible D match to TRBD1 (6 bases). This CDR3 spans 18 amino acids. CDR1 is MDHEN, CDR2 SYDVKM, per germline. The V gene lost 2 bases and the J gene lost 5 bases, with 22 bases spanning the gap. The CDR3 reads CASSLPQRITGFDQPQHF. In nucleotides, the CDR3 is TGTGCCAGCAGTTTACCCCAGAGGATAACAGGGTTCGATCAGCCCCAGCATTTT.

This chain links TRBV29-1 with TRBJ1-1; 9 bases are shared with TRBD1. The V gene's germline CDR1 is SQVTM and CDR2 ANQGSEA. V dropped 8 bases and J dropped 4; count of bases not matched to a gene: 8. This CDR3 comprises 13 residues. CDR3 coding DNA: TGCAGCAACAGGGGGCTCGGTTCCACTGAAGCTTTCTTT. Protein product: CSNRGLGSTEAFF.

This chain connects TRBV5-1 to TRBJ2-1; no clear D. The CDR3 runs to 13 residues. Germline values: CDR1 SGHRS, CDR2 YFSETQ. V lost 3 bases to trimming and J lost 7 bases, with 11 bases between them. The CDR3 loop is CASSSFSGNEQFF. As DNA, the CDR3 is TGCGCCAGCAGCTCGTTCTCCGGGAATGAGCAGTTCTTC.

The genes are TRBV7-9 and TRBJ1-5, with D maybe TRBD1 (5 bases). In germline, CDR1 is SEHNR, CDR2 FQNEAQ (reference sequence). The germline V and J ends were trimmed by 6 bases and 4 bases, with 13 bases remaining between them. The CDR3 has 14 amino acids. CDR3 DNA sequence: TGTGCCAGCAGTCTAGAAGGGGTAAATCAGCCCCAGCATTTT. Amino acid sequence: CASSLEGVNQPQHF.

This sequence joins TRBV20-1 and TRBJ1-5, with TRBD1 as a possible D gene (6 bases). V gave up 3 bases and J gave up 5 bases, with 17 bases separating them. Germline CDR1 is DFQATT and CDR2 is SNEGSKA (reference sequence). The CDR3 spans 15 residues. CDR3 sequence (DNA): TGCAGTGCTAGTCCCGCGAGGGCAGGGGATCAGCCCCAGCATTTT. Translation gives CSASPARAGDQPQHF.

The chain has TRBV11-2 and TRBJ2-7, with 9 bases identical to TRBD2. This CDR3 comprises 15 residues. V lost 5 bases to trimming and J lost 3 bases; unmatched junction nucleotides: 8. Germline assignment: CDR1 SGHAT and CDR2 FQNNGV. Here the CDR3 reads CASSAELAGFYEQYF. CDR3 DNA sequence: TGTGCCAGCAGCGCAGAACTAGCGGGTTTCTACGAGCAGTACTTC.

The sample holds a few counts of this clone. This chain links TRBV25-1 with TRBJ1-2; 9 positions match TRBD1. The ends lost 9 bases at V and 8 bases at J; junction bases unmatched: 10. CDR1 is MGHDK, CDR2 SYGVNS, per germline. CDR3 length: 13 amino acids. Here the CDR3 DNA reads TGTGCCAGTCTCCGGACAGGGGTTGCGGGCTACACCTTC. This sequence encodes CASLRTGVAGYTF.

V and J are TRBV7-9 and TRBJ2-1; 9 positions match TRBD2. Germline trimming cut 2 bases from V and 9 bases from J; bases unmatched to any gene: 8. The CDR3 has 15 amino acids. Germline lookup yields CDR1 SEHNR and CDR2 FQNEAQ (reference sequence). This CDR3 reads CASSLTEIAGVEQFF. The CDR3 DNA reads TGTGCCAGCAGCTTAACCGAGATAGCGGGAGTTGAGCAGTTCTTC.

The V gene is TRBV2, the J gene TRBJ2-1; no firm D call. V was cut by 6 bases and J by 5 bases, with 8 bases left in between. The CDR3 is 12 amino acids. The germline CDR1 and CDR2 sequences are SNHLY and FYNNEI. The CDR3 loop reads CASSPQDNEQFF. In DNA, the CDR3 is TGTGCCAGCAGCCCCCAGGACAATGAGCAGTTCTTC.

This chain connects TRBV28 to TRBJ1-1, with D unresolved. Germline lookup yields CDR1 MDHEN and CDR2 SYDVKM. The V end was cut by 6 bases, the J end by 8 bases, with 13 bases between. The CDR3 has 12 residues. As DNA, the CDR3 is TGTGCCAGCAGCCCCAGAGGTGCCGAAGCTTTCTTT. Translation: CASSPRGAEAFF.

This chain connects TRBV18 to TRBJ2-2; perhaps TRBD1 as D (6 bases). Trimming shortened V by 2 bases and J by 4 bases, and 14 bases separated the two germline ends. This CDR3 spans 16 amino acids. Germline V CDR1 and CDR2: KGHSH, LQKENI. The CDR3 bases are TGTGCCAGCTCACCAAGGGGGAGTCCGGGCACCGGGGAGCTGTTTTTT. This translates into CASSPRGSPGTGELFF. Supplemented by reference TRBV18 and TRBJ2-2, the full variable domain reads NAGVMQNPRHLVRRRGQEARLRCSPMKGHSHVYWYRQLPEEGLKFMVYLQKENIIDESGMPKERFSAEFPKEGPSILRIQQVVRGDSAAYFCASSPRGSPGTGELFFGEGSRLTVL.